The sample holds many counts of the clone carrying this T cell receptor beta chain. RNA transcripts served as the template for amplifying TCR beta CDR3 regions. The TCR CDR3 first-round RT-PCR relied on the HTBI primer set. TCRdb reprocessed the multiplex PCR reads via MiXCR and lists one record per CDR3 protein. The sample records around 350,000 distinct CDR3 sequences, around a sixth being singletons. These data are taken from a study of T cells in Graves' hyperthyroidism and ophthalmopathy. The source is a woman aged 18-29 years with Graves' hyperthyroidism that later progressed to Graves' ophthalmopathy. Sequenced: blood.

CDR3 bases: TGTGCCAGCAGTGAACAGGGACTAGCGGGAGTGAAAGATACGCAGTATTTT. It encodes CASSEQGLAGVKDTQYF. The chain couples TRBV2 to TRBJ2-3; 14 bases map to TRBD2. This CDR3 region has 17 residues. The ends lost 2 bases at V and 5 bases at J; junction bases unmatched: 6. The germline V gene has CDR1 SNHLY and CDR2 FYNNEI. The whole variable domain, filled in from reference TRBV2 and TRBJ2-3, reads EPEVTQTPSHQVTQMGQEVILRCVPISNHLYFYWYRQILGQKVEFLVSFYNNEISEKSEIFDDQFSVERPDGSNFTLKIRSTKLEDSAMYFCASSEQGLAGVKDTQYFGPGTRLTVL.